This entry lists 14 T cell receptor beta chains sequenced from one sample in a study of glioma-infiltrating T cells after dendritic cell vaccination. Clones were sequenced by immunoSEQ multiplex PCR, and TCRdb holds only the in-frame ones, with some missing. The sample has about 73,000 clones; almost 85% are singletons. The sample consisted of blood, taken before dendritic cell vaccination. These receptors all come from a human donor with glioblastoma.

This chain joins TRBV5-4 and TRBJ2-7; weak D call: TRBD2 (6 bases). Per germline, CDR1 SGHNT and CDR2 YYREEE (reference sequence). The CDR3 sequence is 13 residues long. V gave up 3 bases and J gave up 6 bases, with 13 bases separating them. The CDR3 DNA follows: TGTGCCAGCAGCTATACTAGCTCCGTCGAGCAGTACTTC. Its translation: CASSYTSSVEQYF.

The chain has TRBV9 and TRBJ2-2; 7 bases align to TRBD2. Germline V gives CDR1 SGDLS, CDR2 YYNGEE. V shed 0 bases, J shed 5 bases, and the junction held 7 bases outside the gene matches. This CDR3 has 16 amino acids. This CDR3 is CASSVVGAGVTGELFF. The CDR3 DNA sequence: TGTGCCAGCAGCGTAGTCGGGGCGGGAGTAACCGGGGAGCTGTTTTTT.

This clone was counted a few times. The V call is TRBV6-6, the J call TRBJ1-4, with D maybe TRBD1 (5 bases). Trimming stripped 5 bases from V and 5 bases from J, with 6 bases between. CDR1 is MNHNY and CDR2 is SVGAGI in the germline V gene (reference sequence). The CDR3 is made up of 12 amino acids. CDR3 sequence reads: CASSPGNEKLFF. The CDR3 DNA is TGTGCCAGCAGTCCAGGGAATGAAAAACTGTTTTTT.

The genes are TRBV4-1 and TRBJ1-1, with D maybe TRBD1 (5 bases). The germline gives CDR1 MGHRA, CDR2 YSYEKL. Trimming left V 2 bases short and J 1 base short, with 14 bases between. The CDR3 has 16 residues. The CDR3 loop reads CASSQPADKSNTEAFF. CDR3 in DNA: TGCGCCAGCAGCCAACCGGCGGACAAGTCGAACACTGAAGCTTTCTTT.

The rearrangement uses TRBV5-1 and TRBJ2-1, with 9 nucleotides matching TRBD1. Germline CDR1 SGHRS, CDR2 YFSETQ. The CDR3 runs to 15 residues. After removal of 0 bases from V and 5 bases from J, the junction contained 3 bases not matched to a gene. CDR3 nucleotide sequence: TGCGCCAGCAGCTTGGCACAGGGGGCACACAATGAGCAGTTCTTC. Translated, it gives CASSLAQGAHNEQFF. Based on the CDR3 plus reference TRBV5-1 and TRBJ2-1, the full variable domain is KAGVTQTPRYLIKTRGQQVTLSCSPISGHRSVSWYQQTPGQGLQFLFEYFSETQRNKGNFPGRFSGRQFSNSRSEMNVSTLELGDSALYLCASSLAQGAHNEQFFGPGTRLTVL.

DNA for the CDR3: TGTGCCAGCAGTCAGGTTAACACTGAAGCTTTCTTT. Its translation: CASSQVNTEAFF. The chain couples TRBV25-1 to TRBJ1-1; no reliable D call. The germline V gene has CDR1 MGHDK and CDR2 SYGVNS. The CDR3 totals 12 residues. Trimming removed 5 bases from V and 2 bases from J, with 6 bases in between.

In this sample, this clone turned up a few times. The chain combines TRBV7-2 with TRBJ1-3; no definite D call. The CDR3 is 13 amino acids. V was trimmed by 6 bases and J by 2 bases, leaving 8 bases between them. Germline assignment: CDR1 SGHTA and CDR2 FQGNSA. The chain's CDR3 is CASRRDTGNTIYF. Here the CDR3 DNA reads TGTGCCAGCAGACGGGATACTGGAAACACCATATATTTT.

This clone was seen just once. The rearrangement uses TRBV4-1 and TRBJ1-4, with 11 bases identical to TRBD1. The V and J ends lost 1 base and 2 bases, in that order; junction bases with no gene match: 3. Germline V gene sequence: CDR1 MGHRA, CDR2 YSYEKL. The CDR3 runs to 17 residues. CDR3 in DNA: TGCGCCAGCAGCCAAGCCGGGACAGGGGGGACTAATGAAAAACTGTTTTTT. It is translated as CASSQAGTGGTNEKLFF.

The chain uses TRBV9 and TRBJ1-2; 7 nucleotides align to TRBD1. The CDR3 extends over 16 amino acids. V gave up 0 bases and J gave up 4 bases; unmatched junction bases: 9. The germline V gene encodes CDR1 SGDLS and CDR2 YYNGEE. The CDR3 region is CASSVGSIGGGYGYTF. Here the CDR3 DNA reads TGTGCCAGCAGCGTAGGTTCCATAGGGGGCGGCTATGGCTACACCTTC.

The chain is built from TRBV6-1 and TRBJ2-5, with 7 bases that match TRBD1. Germline-derived CDR1 and CDR2 are MNHNS and SASEGT. The V gene end was trimmed by 7 bases and the J gene end by 5 bases; junction bases not matched to a gene: 10. This CDR3 spans 14 amino acids. The chain's CDR3 is CASKRQGIGETQYF. The CDR3 nucleotides are TGTGCCAGCAAACGACAGGGAATTGGTGAGACCCAGTACTTC.

This clone was detected once. CDR3 DNA: TGTGCCAGCAGCTTAACAGGGGGTGCCTCTGGGGCCAACGTCCTGACTTTC. Translated: CASSLTGGASGANVLTF. The chain links TRBV7-8 to TRBJ2-6; TRBD1 matches 8 bases. Unmatched junction bases numbered 3, after V lost 2 bases and J lost 0 bases. The CDR3 spans 17 residues. Germline values: CDR1 SGHVS, CDR2 FQNEAQ.

The chain combines TRBV10-3 with TRBJ2-3, with a possible D match to TRBD1 (7 bases). V lost 2 bases to trimming and J lost 2 bases, with 14 bases between them. CDR1 is ENHRY, CDR2 SYGVKD, per germline. CDR3 length: 16 residues. CDR3 in DNA: TGTGCCATCAGTGAGGGACAGGCGGGAAACACAGATACGCAGTATTTT. Translated: CAISEGQAGNTDTQYF.

This clone was found a few times. The J gene is TRBJ1-5, the V gene TRBV7-5; TRBD1, as called in the table, went unchecked against the DNA. TRBV7-5 is a recognized pseudogene. There are 10 residues in the CDR3. CDR3 sequence reads: CARGQSAPAF. The CDR3 DNA follows: TGTGCCAGAGGGCAATCAGCCCCAGCATTT.

This clone appeared once. V is TRBV6-5 and J is TRBJ2-7, with a weak D call TRBD1 (5 bases). CDR1 and CDR2 from the germline V gene are MNHEY and SVGAGI. Trimming left V 6 bases short and J 2 bases short, with 14 bases between. The CDR3 runs to 14 residues. The CDR3 loop is CASRTPGPPYEQYF. The CDR3 DNA reads TGTGCCAGCAGGACCCCAGGGCCCCCCTACGAGCAGTACTTC.